One and the same sample provided the 26 T cell receptor beta chains below, sequenced in a study of T cells in Graves' hyperthyroidism and ophthalmopathy. Researchers amplified the TCR beta CDR3 regions from RNA transcripts. The HTBI set primed first-round TCR CDR3 RT-PCR. TCRdb redid the calling of the multiplex PCR reads with MiXCR, one entry per CDR3 protein. The sample consists of roughly 420,000 distinct CDR3 sequences, about a sixth of them appearing once. The sequencing sample was made of blood. The receptors here all came from a woman aged 18-29 years with Graves' hyperthyroidism.

This clonotype was counted at least ten times. The chain links TRBV9 to TRBJ2-1; D is unresolved. Germline V gives CDR1 SGDLS, CDR2 YYNGEE. V was pared by 0 bases and J by 3 bases, with 7 bases between. The CDR3 length is 14 residues. The CDR3 here is CASSVEPFYNEQFF. The CDR3 DNA reads as TGTGCCAGCAGCGTAGAACCATTCTACAATGAGCAGTTCTTC.

There are many counts of this clonotype. This chain joins TRBV3-1 and TRBJ2-1; no firm D call. Per germline, CDR1 LGHDT and CDR2 YNNKEL (reference sequence). This CDR3 is 16 amino acids long. Trimming removed 2 bases from V and 0 bases from J, with 11 bases in between. CDR3 residues: CASSQLGGSSYNEQFF. For the CDR3, the DNA is TGTGCCAGCAGCCAACTTGGCGGAAGCTCCTACAATGAGCAGTTCTTC.

J is TRBJ1-4 and V is TRBV6-1; D is perhaps TRBD1 (5 bases). The CDR3 has 13 amino acids. V was shortened by 7 bases and J by 6 bases, with 12 bases between the two germline ends. Germline assignment: CDR1 MNHNS and CDR2 SASEGT. CDR3 loop: CASIQGAYEKLFF. CDR3 nucleotide sequence: TGTGCCAGCATCCAGGGCGCGTATGAAAAACTGTTTTTT.

The V gene is TRBV19, the J gene TRBJ2-6, with unresolved D. V lost 4 bases to trimming and J lost 0 bases, with 4 bases between them. The CDR3 is 14 amino acids. CDR1 is LNHDA and CDR2 is SQIVND in the germline V gene (reference sequence). The CDR3 loop is CASSSYSGANVLTF. CDR3 DNA: TGTGCCAGTAGTAGTTACTCTGGGGCCAACGTCCTGACTTTC.

This chain connects TRBV20-1 to TRBJ2-1; 8 bases line up with TRBD1. Germline V gene lookup returns CDR1 DFQATT and CDR2 SNEGSKA (reference sequence). After removal of 8 bases from V and 0 bases from J, the junction contained 6 bases not matched to a gene. CDR3 length: 14 amino acids. The CDR3 DNA reads TGCAGTATCAGGACAGGGAGCTCCTACAATGAGCAGTTCTTC. Translation: CSIRTGSSYNEQFF.

V is TRBV29-1 and J is TRBJ2-1, with TRBD2 as a possible D gene (5 bases). V was cut by 6 bases and J by 3 bases, with 15 bases left in between. Germline V gene lookup returns CDR1 SQVTM and CDR2 ANQGSEA. The CDR3 extends over 14 amino acids. The CDR3 sequence: CSVGPPRDYNEQFF. DNA for the CDR3: TGCAGCGTAGGACCCCCGAGGGACTACAATGAGCAGTTCTTC.

At least ten counts were recorded for this clonotype. The DNA for the CDR3 is TGTGCCAGCAGTTTTGACGATACTGAAGCTTTCTTT. Its protein product is CASSFDDTEAFF. The chain uses TRBV12-3 or TRBV12-4 and TRBJ1-1; no clear D. V was pared by 3 bases and J by 5 bases, with 7 bases between. This CDR3 has 12 residues.

In its sample, this clonotype was seen a few times. J is TRBJ1-1 and V is TRBV18; a weak D match, TRBD1 (6 bases). The CDR3 covers 14 residues. Trimming left V 5 bases short and J 4 bases short, with 14 bases between. Germline V gives CDR1 KGHSH, CDR2 LQKENI. DNA for the CDR3: TGTGCCAGCTCAGCACAGGGTCGGGGCACTGAAGCTTTCTTT. Translated, it gives CASSAQGRGTEAFF.

At least ten counts were recorded for this clonotype. This sequence joins TRBV28 and TRBJ2-7; TRBD2 is a possible D gene (6 bases). The length of the CDR3 is 15 residues. V dropped 8 bases and J dropped 4 bases, with 21 bases sitting between them. Germline CDR1 MDHEN, CDR2 SYDVKM. The CDR3 DNA sequence: TGTGCCAGCGAGATGACAGCGGGTATGGGATACGAGCAGTACTTC. Its protein is CASEMTAGMGYEQYF.

The V and J genes are TRBV7-9 and TRBJ2-3; TRBD1 aligns across 7 bases. Trimming at V came to 9 bases and at J to 4 bases, leaving 7 bases not matched to a gene. From germline, CDR1 is SEHNR and CDR2 FQNEAQ (reference sequence). The CDR3 runs to 13 residues. The CDR3 loop is CASRQGGPDTQYF. The CDR3, as DNA: TGTGCCAGTAGACAGGGCGGTCCAGATACGCAGTATTTT.

This clonotype appeared many times. The genes are TRBV28 and TRBJ2-2; TRBD2 matches 7 bases. This CDR3 spans 16 amino acids. J gave up 2 bases and V 5 bases, and 8 bases lay outside the gene matches. Germline V gene sequence: CDR1 MDHEN, CDR2 SYDVKM. The DNA for the CDR3 is TGTGCCAGCAGTCCCAGACTAGCAGCTAACACCGGGGAGCTGTTTTTT. Protein: CASSPRLAANTGELFF.

This clonotype has ten or more counts. CDR3 sequence reads: CASSEAAGRAGEKLFF. The CDR3 region has the DNA TGTGCCAGCAGTGAAGCAGCGGGACGGGCGGGTGAAAAACTGTTTTTT. This chain links TRBV2 with TRBJ1-4, with a tentative D call TRBD1 (5 bases). The germline V and J ends were trimmed by 0 bases and 7 bases, with 15 bases remaining between them. Germline CDR1 reads SNHLY; CDR2 reads FYNNEI. The CDR3 contains 16 residues.

Only a few counts were recorded for this clonotype. The CDR3, as DNA: TGTGCCAGCAGTGAAGTGTTGGTTCCGTGGGCGCAGTTCTTC. As protein: CASSEVLVPWAQFF. The chain combines TRBV2 with TRBJ2-1; D not resolved. Germline CDR1 SNHLY, CDR2 FYNNEI. V shed 1 base and J shed 12 bases, with 16 bases lying between them. This CDR3 is built from 14 residues.

This clonotype turned up a few times. J is TRBJ2-3 and V is TRBV18; D uncertain. The CDR3 contains 13 residues. V was trimmed by 3 bases and J by 4 bases, leaving 8 bases between them. Per the germline V gene, CDR1 is KGHSH and CDR2 is LQKENI. The CDR3 coding sequence is TGTGCCAGCTCACCGACTGAGCCAGATACGCAGTATTTT. It specifies CASSPTEPDTQYF.

The CDR3 bases are TGTGCCAGCAGGGATAGGACGGTTAACTATGGCTACACCTTC. Protein product: CASRDRTVNYGYTF. The rearrangement links TRBV28 to TRBJ1-2; D uncertain. The germline CDR1 and CDR2 sequences are MDHEN and SYDVKM. CDR3 length equals 14 residues. The V end was cut by 6 bases, the J end by 1 base, with 12 bases between.

The chain is built from TRBV6-2 or TRBV6-3 and TRBJ1-1; weak D call: TRBD1 (5 bases). Trimming pared 0 bases from V and 10 bases from J, leaving 12 bases between. In germline, CDR1 is MNHEY, CDR2 SVGEGT. The CDR3 spans 13 residues. The CDR3 is CASSYSRQSGAFF. CDR3 nucleotides: TGTGCCAGCAGTTACTCTCGACAGAGTGGAGCTTTCTTT.

This clonotype has a count of ten or more. The chain employs TRBV6-1 and TRBJ2-7, with 7 bases that match TRBD1. Germline CDR1 and CDR2: MNHNS and SASEGT. The V gene end was trimmed by 5 bases and the J gene end by 5 bases; junction bases not matched to a gene: 9. The CDR3 has 14 amino acids. The chain's CDR3 is CASSKDRDVHEQYF. The CDR3 nucleotides read TGTGCCAGCAGTAAAGACAGGGACGTCCACGAGCAGTACTTC.

The gene calls are TRBV12-3 or TRBV12-4 and TRBJ1-2; 10 nucleotides align to TRBD1. V lost 8 bases to trimming and J lost 8 bases; unmatched junction nucleotides: 8. The CDR3 has 13 residues. The CDR3 here is CASSRQGAQGYTF. DNA for the CDR3: TGTGCCAGCTCTCGACAGGGGGCGCAGGGCTACACCTTC.

The chain's CDR3 is CASSHLGGTENTGELFF. The CDR3 DNA follows: TGTGCCAGCAGCCACCTGGGAGGGACGGAGAACACCGGGGAGCTGTTTTTT. The rearrangement links TRBV6-1 to TRBJ2-2; 7 nucleotides agree with TRBD2. Trimming at V came to 6 bases and at J to 1 base, leaving 11 bases not matched to a gene. The germline gives CDR1 MNHNS, CDR2 SASEGT. The CDR3 totals 17 residues.

Notes on this clonotype: It may be a read error: a sequence one base away is much more abundant. The chain links TRBV28 to TRBJ2-4; 7 bases match TRBD1. The CDR3 extends over 14 amino acids. The germline V gene encodes CDR1 MDHEN and CDR2 SYDVKM. The CDR3 sequence is CASSPGQAKNIRYF. DNA for the CDR3: TGTGCCAGCAGCCCCGGACAGGCCAAAAACATTCGGTACTTC.

This clonotype appeared many times. The rearrangement joins TRBV11-3 to TRBJ1-1; a weak D match, TRBD1 (5 bases). Germline-derived CDR1 and CDR2 are SGHNT and YENEEA. Trimming cost V 0 bases and J 4 bases, with 15 bases left between them. The CDR3 is 16 residues long. The chain's CDR3 is CASSLDLGTGRTEAFF. DNA of the CDR3: TGTGCCAGCAGCTTAGATCTCGGGACGGGGCGCACTGAAGCTTTCTTT.

The chain uses TRBV7-6 and TRBJ2-7; tentative D call: TRBD1 (6 bases). Germline CDR1 is SGHVS and CDR2 is FNYEAQ. The CDR3 runs to 14 residues. With 6 bases removed from V and 0 bases from J, the gap between germline ends came to 12 bases. The CDR3 sequence: CASSTSTGSYEQYF. CDR3 coding DNA: TGTGCCAGCAGTACCTCGACAGGCTCCTACGAGCAGTACTTC.

The chain uses TRBV2 and TRBJ1-5; TRBD1 is a possible D gene (6 bases). Trimming stripped 10 bases from V and 0 bases from J, with 19 bases between. Per the germline V gene, CDR1 is SNHLY and CDR2 is FYNNEI. This CDR3 is built from 16 residues. For the CDR3, the DNA is TGTGCCACCAGAGCGGGGACAACCCATAGCAATCAGCCCCAGCATTTT. Amino acid sequence: CATRAGTTHSNQPQHF.

The CDR3 DNA is TGTGCCAGCAGCCATCCCGCTTCACCCCTCCACTTT. Protein sequence: CASSHPASPLHF. The chain uses TRBV14 and TRBJ1-6; D gene uncertain. The V end lost 3 bases, the J end lost 9 bases, and 6 bases lay between the germline ends. This CDR3 is built from 12 residues. Germline V gene data show CDR1 as SGHDN and CDR2 as FVKESK.

This clonotype has a count of ten or more. The chain joins TRBV18 to TRBJ2-1; D is uncertain. Trimming removed 2 bases at V and 6 bases at J, with 11 bases between. Germline V gene lookup returns CDR1 KGHSH and CDR2 LQKENI. CDR3 length equals 14 residues. CDR3 bases: TGTGCCAGCTCACCAGGGTTCCCCGGCAATGAGCAGTTCTTC. This codes for CASSPGFPGNEQFF.

Turning to this clonotype: One end of the junction fails to match germline, which may point to a read error. J is TRBJ2-1 and V is TRBV6-1; D not resolved. This CDR3 comprises 13 residues. Germline-derived CDR1 and CDR2 are MNHNS and SASEGT. CDR3 DNA: TGTGCCAGCAGGGTCGACACTTACAATAAGCAGTTCTTC. Its protein product is CASRVDTYNKQFF.